This T cell receptor beta chain was identified in a study of shared clonotypes between healthy human individuals. In regard to this clone: Its specificity is unknown.

Recent acute infections and vaccinations were absent in the healthy HIV-negative adult donors. Regarding the study as a whole: Non-shared clonotypes displayed generation probabilities falling below those of clonotypes present in all four donors. Clonotype sharing among donors was thought likely to change with sequencing depth.

Assay used: immunoSEQ multiplex PCR; TCRdb lists only in-frame clones, some missing. The profile shows about 2,500,000 clones, about 92% of them singletons. CDR1 and CDR2 from the germline V gene are ENHRY and SYGVKD. Trimming cost V 4 bases and J 2 bases; bases outside gene matches: 6. The CDR3 runs to 15 residues. The chain links TRBV10-3 to TRBJ2-7; 9 bases align to TRBD1. What was sequenced was naive CD4+ T cells sorted from blood. Subset here: CD45RA+ positively selected. The TCR sequence derives from a man in his late teens or twenties in good health. The CDR3 DNA reads TGTGCCATCAGTGCCCCCGGGACAGGGACCTACGAGCAGTACTTC. Translating gives CAISAPGTGTYEQYF.